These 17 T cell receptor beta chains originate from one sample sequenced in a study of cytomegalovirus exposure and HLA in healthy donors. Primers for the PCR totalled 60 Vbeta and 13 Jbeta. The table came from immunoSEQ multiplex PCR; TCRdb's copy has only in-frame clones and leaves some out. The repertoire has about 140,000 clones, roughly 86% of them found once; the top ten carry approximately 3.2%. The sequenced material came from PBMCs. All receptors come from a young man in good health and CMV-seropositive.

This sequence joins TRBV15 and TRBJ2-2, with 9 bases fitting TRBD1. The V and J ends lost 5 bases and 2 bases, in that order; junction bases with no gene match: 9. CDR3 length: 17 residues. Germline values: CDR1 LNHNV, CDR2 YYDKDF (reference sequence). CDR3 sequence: CATSSSPGQGNTGELFF. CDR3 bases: TGTGCCACCAGCTCTTCACCGGGACAGGGTAACACCGGGGAGCTGTTTTTT.

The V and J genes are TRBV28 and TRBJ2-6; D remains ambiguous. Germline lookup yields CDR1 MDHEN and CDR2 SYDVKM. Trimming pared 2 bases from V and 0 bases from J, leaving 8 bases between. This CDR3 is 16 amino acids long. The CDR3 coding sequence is TGTGCCAGCAGTTTAATAGGCGGCTCTGGGGCCAACGTCCTGACTTTC. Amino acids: CASSLIGGSGANVLTF.

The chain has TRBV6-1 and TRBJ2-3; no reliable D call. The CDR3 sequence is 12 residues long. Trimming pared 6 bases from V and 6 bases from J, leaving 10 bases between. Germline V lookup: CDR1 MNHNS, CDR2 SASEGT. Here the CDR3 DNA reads TGTGCCAGCAGGGCCACATTGGATACGCAGTATTTT. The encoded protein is CASRATLDTQYF.

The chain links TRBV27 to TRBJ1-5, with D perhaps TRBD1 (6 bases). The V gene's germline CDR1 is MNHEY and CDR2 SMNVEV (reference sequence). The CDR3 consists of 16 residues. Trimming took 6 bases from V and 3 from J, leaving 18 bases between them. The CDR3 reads CASSPKPTGLNQPQHF. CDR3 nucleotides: TGTGCCAGCAGCCCCAAGCCTACAGGGCTCAATCAGCCCCAGCATTTT.

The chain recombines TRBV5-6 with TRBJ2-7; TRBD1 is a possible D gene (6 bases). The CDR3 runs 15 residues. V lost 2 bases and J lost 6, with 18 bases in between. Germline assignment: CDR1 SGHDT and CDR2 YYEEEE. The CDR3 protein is CASSLDDRFRGEQYF. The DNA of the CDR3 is TGTGCCAGCAGCTTAGACGACAGGTTCAGAGGCGAGCAGTACTTC.

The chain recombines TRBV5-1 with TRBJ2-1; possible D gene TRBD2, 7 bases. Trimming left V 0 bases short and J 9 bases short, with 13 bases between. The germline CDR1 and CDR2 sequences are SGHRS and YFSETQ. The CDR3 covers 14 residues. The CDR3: CASSLVGGAGEQFF. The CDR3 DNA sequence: TGCGCCAGCAGCTTGGTGGGGGGGGCAGGTGAGCAGTTCTTC. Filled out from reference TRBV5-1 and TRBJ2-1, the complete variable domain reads KAGVTQTPRYLIKTRGQQVTLSCSPISGHRSVSWYQQTPGQGLQFLFEYFSETQRNKGNFPGRFSGRQFSNSRSEMNVSTLELGDSALYLCASSLVGGAGEQFFGPGTRLTVL.

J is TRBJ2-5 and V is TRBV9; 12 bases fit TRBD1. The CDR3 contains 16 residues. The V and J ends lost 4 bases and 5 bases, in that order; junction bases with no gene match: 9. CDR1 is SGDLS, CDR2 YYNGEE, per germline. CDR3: CASSYSGTGGRETQYF. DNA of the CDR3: TGTGCCAGCAGCTACTCCGGGACAGGGGGCCGTGAGACCCAGTACTTC.

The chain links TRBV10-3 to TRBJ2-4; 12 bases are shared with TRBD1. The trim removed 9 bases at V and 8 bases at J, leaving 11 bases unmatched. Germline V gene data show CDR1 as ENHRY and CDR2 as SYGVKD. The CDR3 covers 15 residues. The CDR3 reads CAIDSAGTGGDIQYF. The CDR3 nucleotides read TGTGCCATAGACTCCGCCGGGACAGGGGGCGACATTCAGTACTTC.

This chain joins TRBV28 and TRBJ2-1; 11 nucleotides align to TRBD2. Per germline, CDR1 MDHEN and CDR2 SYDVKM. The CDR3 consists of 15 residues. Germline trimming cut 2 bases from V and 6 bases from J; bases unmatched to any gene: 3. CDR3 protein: CASSLETSGINEQFF. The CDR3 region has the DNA TGTGCCAGCAGTTTAGAGACTAGCGGGATCAATGAGCAGTTCTTC.

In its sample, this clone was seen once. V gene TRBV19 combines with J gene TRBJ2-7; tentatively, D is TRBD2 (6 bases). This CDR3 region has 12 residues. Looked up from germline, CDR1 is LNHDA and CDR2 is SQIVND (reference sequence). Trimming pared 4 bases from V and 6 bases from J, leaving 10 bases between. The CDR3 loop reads CASSTGALEQYF. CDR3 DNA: TGTGCCAGTAGTACGGGAGCACTCGAGCAGTACTTC.

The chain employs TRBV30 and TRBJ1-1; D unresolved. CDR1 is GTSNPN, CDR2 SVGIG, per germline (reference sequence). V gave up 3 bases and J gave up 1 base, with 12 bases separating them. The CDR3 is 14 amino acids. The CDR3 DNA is TGTGCCTGGAGACGGGTGTCGACGAACACTGAAGCTTTCTTT. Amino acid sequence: CAWRRVSTNTEAFF.

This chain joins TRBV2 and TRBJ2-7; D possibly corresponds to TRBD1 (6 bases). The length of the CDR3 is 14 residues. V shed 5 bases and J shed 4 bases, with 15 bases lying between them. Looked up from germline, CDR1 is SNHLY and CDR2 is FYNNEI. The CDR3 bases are TGTGCCAGCAGTTCGCAGGGGAAAGAGTACGAGCAGTACTTC. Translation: CASSSQGKEYEQYF.

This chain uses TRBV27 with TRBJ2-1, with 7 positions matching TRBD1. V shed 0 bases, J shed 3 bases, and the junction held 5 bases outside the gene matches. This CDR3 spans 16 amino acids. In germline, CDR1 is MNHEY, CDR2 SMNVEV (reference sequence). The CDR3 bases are TGTGCCAGCAGTTTATCTGGGACAGAAGACTACAATGAGCAGTTCTTC. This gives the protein CASSLSGTEDYNEQFF.

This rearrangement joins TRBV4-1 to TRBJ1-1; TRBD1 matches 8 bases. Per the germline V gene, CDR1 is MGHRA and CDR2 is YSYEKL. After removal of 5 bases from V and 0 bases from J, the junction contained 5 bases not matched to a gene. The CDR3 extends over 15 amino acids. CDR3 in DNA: TGCGCCAGCAGCAAGAAGACAGGGGTGAACACTGAAGCTTTCTTT. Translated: CASSKKTGVNTEAFF.

The CDR3 loop reads CASSSGLAVTDTQYF. In nucleotides, the CDR3 is TGTGCCAGCAGCTCGGGACTAGCGGTCACAGATACGCAGTATTTT. This sequence joins TRBV7-9 and TRBJ2-3, with 11 nucleotides matching TRBD2. From germline, CDR1 is SEHNR and CDR2 FQNEAQ (reference sequence). The V segment lost 4 bases and the J segment 2 bases; nucleotides outside the gene matches: 2. This CDR3 is built from 15 residues.

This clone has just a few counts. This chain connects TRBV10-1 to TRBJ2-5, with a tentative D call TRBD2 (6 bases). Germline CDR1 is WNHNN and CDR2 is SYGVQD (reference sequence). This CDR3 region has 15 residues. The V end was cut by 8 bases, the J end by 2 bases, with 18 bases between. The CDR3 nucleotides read TGCGCCAGCTCGCCAGGGAGGTCTTGGCAAGAGACCCAGTACTTC. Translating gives CASSPGRSWQETQYF.

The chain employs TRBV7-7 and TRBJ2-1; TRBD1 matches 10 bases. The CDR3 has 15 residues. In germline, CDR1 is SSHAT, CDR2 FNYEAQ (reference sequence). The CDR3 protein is CASAWGTGVENEQFF. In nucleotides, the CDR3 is TGTGCTAGCGCCTGGGGGACAGGGGTAGAAAATGAGCAGTTCTTC. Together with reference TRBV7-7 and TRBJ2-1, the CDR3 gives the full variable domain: GAGVSQSPRYKVTKRGQDVTLRCDPISSHATLYWYQQALGQGPEFLTYFNYEAQPDKSGLPSDRFSAERPEGSISTLTIQRTEQRDSAMYRCASAWGTGVENEQFFGPGTRLTVL.